The 14 T cell receptor beta chains given below trace back to one sample, sequenced in a study of cytomegalovirus exposure and HLA in healthy donors. PCR involved 60 Vbeta and 13 Jbeta primers. TCRdb's table, derived via immunoSEQ multiplex PCR, lists solely in-frame clones and lacks some. This table holds under 130,000 clones, 76% found once. The sequenced sample consisted of PBMCs. The source of these receptors is a man between 40 and 49 years old in good health and CMV-seropositive.

The chain is built from TRBV5-6 and TRBJ1-6; the D gene is possibly TRBD1 (6 bases). Trimming took off 3 bases at V and 4 bases at J, with 8 bases between the two ends. This CDR3 is built from 14 residues. CDR1 SGHDT and CDR2 YYEEEE come from the germline V gene. The CDR3 nucleotides are TGTGCCAGCAGCTCGACAGGATATAATTCACCCCTCCACTTT. Protein sequence: CASSSTGYNSPLHF. The variable domain in full, with the rest retrieved from reference TRBV5-6 and TRBJ1-6, is DAGVTQSPTHLIKTRGQQVTLRCSPKSGHDTVSWYQQALGQGPQFIFQYYEEEERQRGNFPDRFSGHQFPNYSSELNVNALLLGDSALYLCASSSTGYNSPLHFGNGTRLTVT.

CDR3 in amino acids: CASSQVARRDQETQYF. CDR3 nucleotides: TGTGCCAGCAGCCAAGTAGCTCGGAGAGATCAAGAGACCCAGTACTTC. This chain links TRBV4-2 with TRBJ2-5, with no clear D. The CDR3 covers 16 residues. V lost 1 base and J lost 2, with 14 bases in between. The germline V gene encodes CDR1 LGHNA and CDR2 YNFKEQ.

This rearrangement joins TRBV19 to TRBJ1-4; 11 bases align to TRBD1. V lost 4 bases to trimming and J lost 3 bases; unmatched junction nucleotides: 1. The CDR3 is made up of 15 amino acids. Germline assignment: CDR1 LNHDA and CDR2 SQIVND (reference sequence). The CDR3 sequence is CASSRGQGANEKLFF. The DNA of the CDR3 is TGTGCCAGTAGTAGGGGACAGGGGGCTAATGAAAAACTGTTTTTT.

This clone showed up just a few times. The chain's CDR3 is CASSLDGQAYNEQFF. The DNA of the CDR3 is TGTGCCAGCAGCTTAGACGGACAGGCCTACAATGAGCAGTTCTTC. The chain recombines TRBV11-2 with TRBJ2-1; 7 nucleotides match TRBD1. This CDR3 has 15 residues. Trimming took 0 bases from V and 2 from J; bases not matched to a gene: 1. The germline gives CDR1 SGHAT, CDR2 FQNNGV. The full variable domain, its missing parts supplied by reference TRBV11-2 and TRBJ2-1, is EAGVAQSPRYKIIEKRQSVAFWCNPISGHATLYWYQQILGQGPKLLIQFQNNGVVDDSQLPKDRFSAERLKGVDSTLKIQPAKLEDSAVYLCASSLDGQAYNEQFFGPGTRLTVL.

This clone was counted a few times. The V and J genes are TRBV7-3 and TRBJ2-1, with 9 bases fitting TRBD2. The germline V gene encodes CDR1 SGHTA and CDR2 FQGTGA. This CDR3 has 16 residues. With V trimmed by 4 bases and J by 3 bases, 7 bases remained unmatched. The chain's CDR3 is CASSSLAGAIYNEQFF. CDR3 sequence (DNA): TGTGCCAGCAGCTCTTTAGCGGGAGCCATCTACAATGAGCAGTTCTTC.

This clone was observed a handful of times. CDR3 protein: CATLTGEVLHQPQHF. Written as DNA, the CDR3 is TGTGCCACTCTAACAGGGGAGGTCTTGCACCAGCCCCAGCATTTT. This chain uses TRBV6-1 with TRBJ1-5; TRBD1 agrees at 7 bases. Germline loops: CDR1 MNHNS, CDR2 SASEGT. V shed 10 bases and J 7 bases; nucleotides not matched to a gene: 16. This CDR3 has 15 amino acids.

This sequence joins TRBV7-2 and TRBJ1-6; no firm D call. Germline V gene sequence: CDR1 SGHTA, CDR2 FQGNSA. The CDR3 contains 16 residues. Trimming cost V 1 base and J 2 bases, with 9 bases left between them. As DNA, the CDR3 is TGTGCCAGCAGCTTAGACAGCCGAACCTATAATTCACCCCTCCACTTT. As protein: CASSLDSRTYNSPLHF.

This rearrangement joins TRBV2 to TRBJ1-3, with D tentatively TRBD1 (5 bases). Between the trimmed V and J ends, which lost 5 bases and 2 bases, there was a span of 7 bases. In germline, CDR1 is SNHLY, CDR2 FYNNEI. The CDR3 sequence is 13 residues long. The CDR3 region is CASSLGAGNTIYF. As DNA, the CDR3 is TGTGCCAGCAGTCTAGGGGCTGGAAACACCATATATTTT.

The chain joins TRBV5-1 to TRBJ2-3; 10 bases line up with TRBD2. This CDR3 comprises 17 residues. The J segment lost 6 bases and the V segment lost 2 bases, leaving 12 bases of the junction unmatched. CDR1 is SGHRS and CDR2 is YFSETQ in the germline V gene. CDR3 DNA sequence: TGCGCCAGCAGCTTTGGTTCTGGGACTAGCGTCAAGGATACGCAGTATTTT. This translates into CASSFGSGTSVKDTQYF. The full variable domain, with the rest looked up from reference TRBV5-1 and TRBJ2-3, is KAGVTQTPRYLIKTRGQQVTLSCSPISGHRSVSWYQQTPGQGLQFLFEYFSETQRNKGNFPGRFSGRQFSNSRSEMNVSTLELGDSALYLCASSFGSGTSVKDTQYFGPGTRLTVL.

The V and J genes are TRBV7-2 and TRBJ1-2; possibly TRBD1 for D (5 bases). The CDR3 length is 14 residues. CDR1 and CDR2 from the germline V gene are SGHTA and FQGNSA. With 0 bases removed from V and 8 bases from J, the gap between germline ends came to 13 bases. As DNA, the CDR3 is TGTGCCAGCAGCTTAGCCAGGGTTGTTTACGGCTACACCTTC. Translating it yields CASSLARVVYGYTF.

The sample holds a few counts of this clone. The chain links TRBV6-4 to TRBJ2-7, with D possibly TRBD1 on 5 matching bases. Per the germline V gene, CDR1 is MRHNA and CDR2 is SNTAGT. The ends were cut back, 2 bases at V and 1 base at J, with 15 bases in the middle. This CDR3 contains 16 residues. The CDR3 protein is CASSDSRQGDSYEQYF. The CDR3 DNA is TGTGCCAGCAGTGACAGTCGACAAGGGGATTCCTACGAGCAGTACTTC.

The chain carries TRBV4-1 and TRBJ2-5; TRBD2 matches 10 bases. The J segment lost 3 bases and the V segment lost 2 bases, leaving 3 bases of the junction unmatched. Per germline, CDR1 MGHRA and CDR2 YSYEKL. This CDR3 has 15 amino acids. This CDR3 reads CASSQPTSGKETQYF. DNA for the CDR3: TGCGCCAGCAGCCAACCTACTAGCGGGAAAGAGACCCAGTACTTC.

The chain links TRBV4-3 to TRBJ2-4; tentatively, D is TRBD1 (5 bases). The germline V and J ends were trimmed by 4 bases and 3 bases, with 10 bases remaining between them. This CDR3 is built from 14 residues. The germline CDR1 and CDR2 sequences are LGHNA and YSLEER. CDR3 DNA: TGCGCCAGCAGCCCGGACATCTACAAAAACATTCAGTACTTC. Its protein is CASSPDIYKNIQYF.

This clone has more than one count but fewer than ten. The chain combines TRBV5-8 with TRBJ2-2; perhaps TRBD1 as D (5 bases). This CDR3 has 17 residues. The ends were cut back, 2 bases at V and 0 bases at J, with 14 bases in the middle. Germline V gene sequence: CDR1 SGHTS, CDR2 YDEGEE. CDR3 sequence: CASSFWTAGTNTGELFF. Written as DNA, the CDR3 is TGTGCCAGCAGCTTTTGGACCGCAGGGACGAACACCGGGGAGCTGTTTTTT.